The rows below give T cell receptor beta chains drawn from one sample of a study of CD8 T cells in ankylosing spondylitis. TCRdb reprocessed the 5' RACE reads with MiXCR, giving one entry per CDR3 protein. The sample carries under 250,000 distinct CDR3 sequences, around 10% recorded once. Sequenced: blood, either unsorted or a sorted T cell fraction (not recorded which). The receptor source for this set is a male donor with ankylosing spondylitis or in good health (not recorded which). Each CDR3 is given with its conserved first and last residue. A D gene is named only where the DNA matches it firmly. Clone size is not always given. Where it is, it says once, few, many or a class for expanded clones.

J gene: TRBJ1-1
D gene: -
V gene: TRBV3-1
clone size: few
CDR3 protein: CASSRRVAGSTEAFF
CDR3 DNA: TGTGCCAGCAGCCGGAGGGTAGCGGGGAGCACTGAAGCTTTCTTT

J gene: TRBJ2-3
D gene: TRBD1
V gene: TRBV18
clone size: -
CDR3 protein: CASSPATGEHTQYF
CDR3 DNA: TGTGCCAGCTCACCGGCGACAGGGGAACACACGCAGTATTTT

J gene: TRBJ2-1
D gene: -
V gene: TRBV5-1
clone size: many
CDR3 protein: CASSPDSSSYNEQFF
CDR3 DNA: TGCGCCAGCAGCCCAGACTCGAGCTCCTACAATGAGCAGTTCTTC

J gene: TRBJ2-3
D gene: -
V gene: TRBV12-3/TRBV12-4
clone size: many
CDR3 protein: CASSSTGIGPDRSYF
CDR3 DNA: TGTGCCAGCAGTTCTACTGGAATAGGACCCGACCGCTCCTATTTT

J gene: TRBJ2-1
D gene: -
V gene: TRBV20-1
clone size: many
CDR3 protein: CSASNEENEQFF
CDR3 DNA: TGCAGTGCTAGTAATGAGGAAAATGAGCAGTTCTTC

J gene: TRBJ2-7
D gene: -
V gene: TRBV7-8
clone size: -
CDR3 protein: CASSQGRTSYEQYF
CDR3 DNA: TGTGCCAGCAGCCAGGGACGGACCTCCTACGAGCAGTACTTC

J gene: TRBJ1-1
D gene: -
V gene: TRBV20-1
clone size: many
CDR3 protein: CSARKPADTEAFF
CDR3 DNA: TGCAGTGCCAGGAAACCCGCGGACACTGAAGCTTTCTTT

J gene: TRBJ1-2
D gene: -
V gene: TRBV20-1
clone size: few
CDR3 protein: CSAWTSNYGYTF
CDR3 DNA: TGCAGTGCTTGGACGTCTAACTATGGCTACACCTTC

J gene: TRBJ2-1
D gene: -
V gene: TRBV5-6
clone size: many
CDR3 protein: CASSFSYHYEQFF
CDR3 DNA: TGTGCCAGCAGCTTCAGCTATCACTATGAGCAGTTCTTC

J gene: TRBJ1-1
D gene: TRBD1
V gene: TRBV5-1
clone size: many
CDR3 protein: CASSHDRQGGSPPEAFF
CDR3 DNA: TGCGCCAGCAGCCATGATAGACAGGGCGGATCGCCACCCGAAGCTTTCTTT

J gene: TRBJ2-3
D gene: -
V gene: TRBV20-1
clone size: -
CDR3 protein: CSAIRTASSTDTQYF
CDR3 DNA: TGCAGTGCGATTAGGACAGCCTCCAGCACAGATACGCAGTATTTT

J gene: TRBJ1-3
D gene: TRBD1
V gene: TRBV9
clone size: many
CDR3 protein: CASSVADRGSGNTIYF
CDR3 DNA: TGTGCCAGCAGCGTTGCGGACAGGGGCTCTGGAAACACCATATATTTT

J gene: TRBJ2-7
D gene: -
V gene: TRBV13
clone size: few
CDR3 protein: CASSLGLITYEQYF
CDR3 DNA: TGTGCCAGCAGCTTAGGGCTAATTACCTACGAGCAGTACTTC

J gene: TRBJ2-3
D gene: TRBD2
V gene: TRBV27
clone size: -
CDR3 protein: CASCFGGGGTDTQYF
CDR3 DNA: TGTGCCAGCTGCTTTGGCGGGGGAGGCACAGATACGCAGTATTTT

J gene: TRBJ1-1
D gene: -
V gene: TRBV5-1
clone size: many
CDR3 protein: CASSLGSGWTEAFF
CDR3 DNA: TGCGCCAGCAGCTTGGGTTCAGGTTGGACTGAAGCTTTCTTT

J gene: TRBJ1-5
D gene: -
V gene: TRBV20-1
clone size: few
CDR3 protein: CSASPLSNQPQHF
CDR3 DNA: TGCAGTGCTTCTCCCTTGAGCAATCAGCCCCAGCATTTT

J gene: TRBJ1-4
D gene: -
V gene: TRBV5-1
clone size: -
CDR3 protein: CASSLEVGGEKLFF
CDR3 DNA: TGCGCCAGCAGCTTGGAGGTCGGGGGCGAAAAACTGTTTTTT

J gene: TRBJ2-7
D gene: TRBD2
V gene: TRBV12-3/TRBV12-4
clone size: many
CDR3 protein: CASSFSGGAYEQYF
CDR3 DNA: TGTGCCAGCAGTTTCAGCGGGGGGGCCTACGAGCAGTACTTC

J gene: TRBJ2-7
D gene: TRBD2
V gene: TRBV3-1
clone size: -
CDR3 protein: CASSPRGGAYEQYF
CDR3 DNA: TGTGCCAGCAGCCCCCGCGGGGGGGCGTACGAGCAGTACTTC

J gene: TRBJ2-1
D gene: -
V gene: TRBV20-1
clone size: few
CDR3 protein: CRTTRASSYNEQFF
CDR3 DNA: TGCAGGACGACGAGGGCTAGCTCCTACAATGAGCAGTTCTTC

J gene: TRBJ2-5
D gene: -
V gene: TRBV3-1
clone size: -
CDR3 protein: CASSQDSSSPAWTQYF
CDR3 DNA: TGTGCCAGCAGCCAAGACTCTAGCTCACCGGCATGGACCCAGTACTTC

J gene: TRBJ2-1
D gene: TRBD1
V gene: TRBV27
clone size: -
CDR3 protein: CASSLGPQGPFNEQFF
CDR3 DNA: TGTGCCAGCAGTTTAGGCCCACAGGGGCCTTTCAATGAGCAGTTCTTC

J gene: TRBJ2-3
D gene: -
V gene: TRBV13
clone size: -
CDR3 protein: CASSLGGRGGTDTQYF
CDR3 DNA: TGTGCCAGCAGCTTAGGCGGCAGGGGAGGGACAGATACGCAGTATTTT

J gene: TRBJ2-3
D gene: TRBD2
V gene: TRBV28
clone size: many
CDR3 protein: CASSFSGSGSMGTQYF
CDR3 DNA: TGTGCCAGCAGTTTTAGCGGGTCAGGGAGCATGGGTACGCAGTATTTT

J gene: TRBJ1-5
D gene: -
V gene: TRBV28
clone size: few
CDR3 protein: CASSLSGFGPQHF
CDR3 DNA: TGTGCCAGCAGTTTGTCGGGGTTCGGGCCCCAGCATTTT

J gene: TRBJ1-5
D gene: TRBD1
V gene: TRBV5-5
clone size: few
CDR3 protein: CASSLAGYRGGNQPQHF
CDR3 DNA: TGTGCCAGCAGCTTGGCCGGTTACAGGGGTGGCAATCAGCCCCAGCATTTT

J gene: TRBJ1-3
D gene: -
V gene: TRBV12-3/TRBV12-4
clone size: many
CDR3 protein: CASSLTSSGNTIYF
CDR3 DNA: TGTGCCAGCAGTTTGACGAGCTCTGGAAACACCATATATTTT

J gene: TRBJ2-1
D gene: -
V gene: TRBV25-1
clone size: many
CDR3 protein: CATTPGRDSYNEQFF
CDR3 DNA: TGTGCCACCACACCCGGTCGGGACTCCTACAATGAGCAGTTCTTC

J gene: TRBJ2-3
D gene: -
V gene: TRBV28
clone size: few
CDR3 protein: CASSPYSSTDTQYF
CDR3 DNA: TGTGCCAGCAGTCCTTATTCTAGCACAGATACGCAGTATTTT

J gene: TRBJ1-1
D gene: -
V gene: TRBV7-9
clone size: many
CDR3 protein: CASSLDRAFF
CDR3 DNA: TGTGCCAGCAGCTTAGACAGGGCTTTCTTT

J gene: TRBJ2-2
D gene: -
V gene: TRBV2
clone size: -
CDR3 protein: CASNWGAIGELFF
CDR3 DNA: TGTGCCAGCAATTGGGGTGCGATCGGGGAGCTGTTTTTT

J gene: TRBJ2-3
D gene: -
V gene: TRBV6-1
clone size: many
CDR3 protein: CASRTGTPSTDTQYF
CDR3 DNA: TGTGCCAGCAGAACCGGGACACCTAGCACAGATACGCAGTATTTT

J gene: TRBJ1-5
D gene: TRBD1
V gene: TRBV28
clone size: many
CDR3 protein: CASSQGDNQPQHF
CDR3 DNA: TGTGCCAGCAGCCAGGGGGACAATCAGCCCCAGCATTTT

J gene: TRBJ2-1
D gene: -
V gene: TRBV7-9
clone size: few
CDR3 protein: CASSPYGGEQFF
CDR3 DNA: TGTGCCAGCAGCCCGTACGGAGGGGAGCAGTTCTTC

J gene: TRBJ2-5
D gene: -
V gene: TRBV10-3
clone size: many
CDR3 protein: CATREGIGGAQETQYF
CDR3 DNA: TGTGCCACCCGGGAAGGGATCGGGGGAGCCCAAGAGACCCAGTACTTC

J gene: TRBJ1-5
D gene: -
V gene: TRBV27
clone size: -
CDR3 protein: CASAQLNNQPQHF
CDR3 DNA: TGTGCCAGCGCCCAACTGAACAATCAGCCCCAGCATTTT

J gene: TRBJ2-1
D gene: -
V gene: TRBV18
clone size: few
CDR3 protein: CASSPTFTDPNEQFF
CDR3 DNA: TGTGCCAGCTCACCTACCTTCACGGACCCCAATGAGCAGTTCTTC

J gene: TRBJ2-5
D gene: TRBD1
V gene: TRBV6-4
clone size: many
CDR3 protein: CASSEFPGQGQETQYF
CDR3 DNA: TGTGCCAGCAGTGAATTTCCGGGACAGGGCCAAGAGACCCAGTACTTC

J gene: TRBJ1-1
D gene: -
V gene: TRBV5-1
clone size: many
CDR3 protein: CASSLVTGPEAFF
CDR3 DNA: TGCGCCAGCAGCTTGGTGACGGGACCTGAAGCTTTCTTT

J gene: TRBJ2-7
D gene: -
V gene: TRBV5-1
clone size: many
CDR3 protein: CASTDLNSYEQYF
CDR3 DNA: TGCGCCAGTACAGACTTAAACTCCTACGAGCAGTACTTC

J gene: TRBJ2-5
D gene: TRBD2
V gene: TRBV5-1
clone size: many
CDR3 protein: CASRKMPGLAGGQETQYF
CDR3 DNA: TGCGCCAGCAGGAAGATGCCGGGACTAGCGGGGGGACAAGAGACCCAGTACTTC

J gene: TRBJ2-7
D gene: -
V gene: TRBV6-2/TRBV6-3
clone size: few
CDR3 protein: CASSPPGRSFPYEQYF
CDR3 DNA: TGTGCCAGCAGTCCCCCCGGTCGGTCCTTCCCCTACGAGCAGTACTTC